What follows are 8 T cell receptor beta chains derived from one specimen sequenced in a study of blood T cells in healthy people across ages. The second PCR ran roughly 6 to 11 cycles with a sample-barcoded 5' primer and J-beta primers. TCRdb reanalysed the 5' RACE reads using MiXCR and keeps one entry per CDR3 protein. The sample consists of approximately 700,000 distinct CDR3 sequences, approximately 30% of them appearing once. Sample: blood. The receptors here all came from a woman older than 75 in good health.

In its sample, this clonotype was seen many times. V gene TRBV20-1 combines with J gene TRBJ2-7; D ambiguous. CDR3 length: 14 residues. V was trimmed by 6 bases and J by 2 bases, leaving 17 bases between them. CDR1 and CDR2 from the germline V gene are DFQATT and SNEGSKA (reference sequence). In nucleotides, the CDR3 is TGCAGTGCCAGTGACCGTATAGGGACCTACGAGCAGTACTTC. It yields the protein CSASDRIGTYEQYF.

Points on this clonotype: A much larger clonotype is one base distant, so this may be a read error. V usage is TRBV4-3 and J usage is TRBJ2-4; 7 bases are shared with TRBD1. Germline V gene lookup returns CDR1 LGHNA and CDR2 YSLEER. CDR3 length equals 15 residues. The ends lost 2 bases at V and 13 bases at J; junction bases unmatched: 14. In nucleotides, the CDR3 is TGCGCCAGCAGCCAACAAGACAGGGACGAATACGGGCAGTACTTC. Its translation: CASSQQDRDEYGQYF.

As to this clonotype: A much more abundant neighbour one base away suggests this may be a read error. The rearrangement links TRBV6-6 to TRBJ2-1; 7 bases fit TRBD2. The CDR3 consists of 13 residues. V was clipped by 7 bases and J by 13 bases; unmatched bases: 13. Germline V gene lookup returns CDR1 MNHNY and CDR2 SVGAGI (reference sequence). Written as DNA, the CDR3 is TGTGCCAGCACCATGCAAGGGCGGGAGACCCAGTTCTTC. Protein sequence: CASTMQGRETQFF.

The CDR3 DNA sequence: TGTGCCAGCAGCCCTGGGGGACAGGGTAGTAACGTGCAGTACTTC. Protein: CASSPGGQGSNVQYF. The V call is TRBV6-2 or TRBV6-3, the J call TRBJ2-5, with 9 bases fitting TRBD1. CDR3 size: 15 residues. V trimming: 6 bases; J trimming: 11 bases; junction bases outside the gene matches: 16. In germline, CDR1 is MNHEY, CDR2 SVGEGT.

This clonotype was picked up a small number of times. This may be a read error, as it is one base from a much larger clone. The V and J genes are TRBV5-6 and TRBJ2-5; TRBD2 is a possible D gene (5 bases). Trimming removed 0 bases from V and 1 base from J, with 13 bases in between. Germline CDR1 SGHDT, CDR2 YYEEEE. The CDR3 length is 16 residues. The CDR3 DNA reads TGTGCCAGCAGCTTGGCCTGGACTCTCGCCCAAGAGACCCAGTACTTC. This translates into CASSLAWTLAQETQYF. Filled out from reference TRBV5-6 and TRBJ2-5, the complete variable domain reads DAGVTQSPTHLIKTRGQQVTLRCSPKSGHDTVSWYQQALGQGPQFIFQYYEEEERQRGNFPDRFSGHQFPNYSSELNVNALLLGDSALYLCASSLAWTLAQETQYFGPGTRLLVL.

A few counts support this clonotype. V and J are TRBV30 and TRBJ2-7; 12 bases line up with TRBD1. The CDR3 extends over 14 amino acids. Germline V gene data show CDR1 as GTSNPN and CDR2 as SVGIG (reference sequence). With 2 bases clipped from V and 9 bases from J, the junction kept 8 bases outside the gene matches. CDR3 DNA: TGTGCCTGGAGTACGGGACAGGGGGCCTTAGGGCAGTACTTC. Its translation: CAWSTGQGALGQYF.

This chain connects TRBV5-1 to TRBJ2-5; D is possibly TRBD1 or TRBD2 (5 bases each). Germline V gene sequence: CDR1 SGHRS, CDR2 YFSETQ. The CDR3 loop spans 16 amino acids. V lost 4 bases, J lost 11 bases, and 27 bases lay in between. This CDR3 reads CASSQTGARAYNEQYF. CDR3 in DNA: TGCGCCAGCAGCCAGACCGGGGCTAGAGCCTACAATGAGCAGTACTTC.

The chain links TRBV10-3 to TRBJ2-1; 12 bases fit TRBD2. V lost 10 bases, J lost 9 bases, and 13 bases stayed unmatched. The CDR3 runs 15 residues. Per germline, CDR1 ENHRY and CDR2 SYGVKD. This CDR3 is CASSPSSGGAAEQFF. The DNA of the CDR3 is TGTGCCAGTTCCCCTTCTAGCGGGGGGGCCGCTGAGCAGTTCTTC.